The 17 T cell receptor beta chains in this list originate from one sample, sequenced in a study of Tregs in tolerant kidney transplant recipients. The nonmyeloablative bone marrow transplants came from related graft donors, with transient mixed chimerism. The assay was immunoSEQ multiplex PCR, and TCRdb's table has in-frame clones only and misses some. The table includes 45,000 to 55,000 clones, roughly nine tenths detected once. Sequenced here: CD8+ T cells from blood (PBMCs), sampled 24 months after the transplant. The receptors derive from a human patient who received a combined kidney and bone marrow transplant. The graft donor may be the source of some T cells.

The CDR3 protein is CASSEGAGGLAKNIQYF. In nucleotides, the CDR3 is TGTGCCAGCAGTGAAGGGGCAGGAGGACTAGCCAAAAACATTCAGTACTTC. The genes are TRBV2 and TRBJ2-4, with a weak D call TRBD2 (5 bases). The ends were cut back, 1 base at V and 0 bases at J, with 13 bases in the middle. Germline values: CDR1 SNHLY, CDR2 FYNNEI. CDR3 length: 17 residues.

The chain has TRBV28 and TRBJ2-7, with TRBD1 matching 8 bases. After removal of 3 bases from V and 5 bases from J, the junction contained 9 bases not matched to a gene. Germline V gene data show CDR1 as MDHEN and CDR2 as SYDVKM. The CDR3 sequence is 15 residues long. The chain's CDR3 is CASSFNPGQGDEQYF. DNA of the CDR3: TGTGCCAGCAGTTTTAACCCCGGACAGGGTGACGAGCAGTACTTC. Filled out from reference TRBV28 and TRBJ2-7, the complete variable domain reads DVKVTQSSRYLVKRTGEKVFLECVQDMDHENMFWYRQDPGLGLRLIYFSYDVKMKEKGDIPEGYSVSREKKERFSLILESASTNQTSMYLCASSFNPGQGDEQYFGPGTRLTVT.

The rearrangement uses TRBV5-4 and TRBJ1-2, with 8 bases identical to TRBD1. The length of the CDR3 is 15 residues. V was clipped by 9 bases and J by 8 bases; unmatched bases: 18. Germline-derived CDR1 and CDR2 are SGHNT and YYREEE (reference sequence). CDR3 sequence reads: CATSPPQGAILGYTF. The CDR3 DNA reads TGTGCCACCTCCCCGCCCCAGGGGGCCATCCTAGGCTACACCTTC.

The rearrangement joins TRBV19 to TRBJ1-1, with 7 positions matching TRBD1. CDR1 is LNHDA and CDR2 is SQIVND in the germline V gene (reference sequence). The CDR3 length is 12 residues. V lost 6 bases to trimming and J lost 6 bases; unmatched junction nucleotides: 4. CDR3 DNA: TGTGCCAGTAGAGAGGGGGCGTCTGAAGCTTTCTTT. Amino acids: CASREGASEAFF.

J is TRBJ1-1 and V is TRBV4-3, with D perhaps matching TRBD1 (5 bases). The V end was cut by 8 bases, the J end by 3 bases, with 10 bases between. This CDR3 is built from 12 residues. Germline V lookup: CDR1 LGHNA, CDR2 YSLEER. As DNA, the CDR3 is TGCGCCAGCTCAGTGGGGCACACTGAAGCTTTCTTT. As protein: CASSVGHTEAFF.

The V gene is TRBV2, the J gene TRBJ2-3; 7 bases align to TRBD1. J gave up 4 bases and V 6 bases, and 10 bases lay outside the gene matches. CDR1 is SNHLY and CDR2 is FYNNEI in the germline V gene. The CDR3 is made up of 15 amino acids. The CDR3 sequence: CASRPTGTRSDTQYF. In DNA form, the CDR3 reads TGTGCCAGCAGGCCGACAGGGACCCGTTCAGATACGCAGTATTTT.

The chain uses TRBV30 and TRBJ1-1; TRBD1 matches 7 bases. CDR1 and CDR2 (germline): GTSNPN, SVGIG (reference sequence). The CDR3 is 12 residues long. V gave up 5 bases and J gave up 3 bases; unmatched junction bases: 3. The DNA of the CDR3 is TGTGCCTGGGACAGGGCCTACACTGAAGCTTTCTTT. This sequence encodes CAWDRAYTEAFF.

Here the CDR3 DNA reads TGTGCCAGCAGCTTGGGAACAGGGTCTAACCAGCCCCAGCATTTT. This codes for CASSLGTGSNQPQHF. The J gene is TRBJ1-5, the V gene TRBV5-5, with D possibly being TRBD1 (6 bases). This CDR3 is 15 amino acids long. Germline lookup yields CDR1 SGHKS and CDR2 YYEKEE (reference sequence). The V end was cut by 0 bases, the J end by 7 bases, with 14 bases between. Combining the CDR3 with reference TRBV5-5 and TRBJ1-5 gives the whole variable domain DAGVTQSPTHLIKTRGQQVTLRCSPISGHKSVSWYQQVLGQGPQFIFQYYEKEERGRGNFPDRFSARQFPNYSSELNVNALLLGDSALYLCASSLGTGSNQPQHFGDGTRLSIL.

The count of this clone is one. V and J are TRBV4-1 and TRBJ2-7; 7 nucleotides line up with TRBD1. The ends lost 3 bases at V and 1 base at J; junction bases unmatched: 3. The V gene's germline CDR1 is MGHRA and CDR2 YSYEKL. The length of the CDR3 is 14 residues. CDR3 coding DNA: TGCGCCAGCAGCCACCGGGACAGTTCCTACGAGCAGTACTTC. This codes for CASSHRDSSYEQYF.

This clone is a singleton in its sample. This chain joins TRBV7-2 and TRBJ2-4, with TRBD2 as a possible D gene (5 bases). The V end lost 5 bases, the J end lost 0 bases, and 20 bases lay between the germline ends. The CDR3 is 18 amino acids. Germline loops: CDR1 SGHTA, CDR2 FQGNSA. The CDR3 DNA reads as TGTGCCAGCAGCCCCCTCGGCCTAGCTCATATAGCCAAAAACATTCAGTACTTC. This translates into CASSPLGLAHIAKNIQYF.

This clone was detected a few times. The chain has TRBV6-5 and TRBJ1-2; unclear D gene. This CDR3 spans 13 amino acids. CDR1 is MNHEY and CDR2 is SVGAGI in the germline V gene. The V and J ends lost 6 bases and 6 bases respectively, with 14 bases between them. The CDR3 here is CASSWAPANGYTF. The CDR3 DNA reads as TGTGCCAGCAGCTGGGCCCCAGCTAATGGCTACACCTTC.

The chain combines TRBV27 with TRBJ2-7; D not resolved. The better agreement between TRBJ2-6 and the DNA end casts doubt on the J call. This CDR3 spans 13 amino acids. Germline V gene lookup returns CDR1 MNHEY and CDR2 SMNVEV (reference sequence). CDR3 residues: CASSLYGANVLTF. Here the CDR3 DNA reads TGTGCCAGCAGTTTATATGGGGCCAACGTCCTGACTTTC.

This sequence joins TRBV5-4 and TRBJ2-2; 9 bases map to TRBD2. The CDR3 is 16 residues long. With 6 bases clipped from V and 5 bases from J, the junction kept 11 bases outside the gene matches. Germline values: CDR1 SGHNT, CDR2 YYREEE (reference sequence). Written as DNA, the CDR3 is TGTGCCAGCACCATTTTCACTAGCGGGCGAACCGGGGAGCTGTTTTTT. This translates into CASTIFTSGRTGELFF.

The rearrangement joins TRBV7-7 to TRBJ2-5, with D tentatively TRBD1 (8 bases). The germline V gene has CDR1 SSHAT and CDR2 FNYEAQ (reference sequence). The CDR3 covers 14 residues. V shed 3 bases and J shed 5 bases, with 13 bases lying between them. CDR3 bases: TGTGCCAGCAGCTTCGGACAGGGAGGGGAGACCCAGTACTTC. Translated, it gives CASSFGQGGETQYF.

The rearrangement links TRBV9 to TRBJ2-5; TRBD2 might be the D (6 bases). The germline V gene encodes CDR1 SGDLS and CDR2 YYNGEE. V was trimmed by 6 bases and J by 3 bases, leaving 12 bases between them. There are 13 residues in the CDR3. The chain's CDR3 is CASKRGGEETQYF. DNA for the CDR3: TGTGCCAGCAAGAGAGGCGGGGAAGAGACCCAGTACTTC.

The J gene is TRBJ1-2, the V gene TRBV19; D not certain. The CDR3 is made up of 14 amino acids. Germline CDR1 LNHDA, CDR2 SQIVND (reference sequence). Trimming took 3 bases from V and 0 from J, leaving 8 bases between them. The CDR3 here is CASSMALANYGYTF. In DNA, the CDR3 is TGTGCCAGTAGTATGGCCCTGGCTAACTATGGCTACACCTTC. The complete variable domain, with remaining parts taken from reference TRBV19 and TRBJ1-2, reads DGGITQSPKYLFRKEGQNVTLSCEQNLNHDAMYWYRQDPGQGLRLIYYSQIVNDFQKGDIAEGYSVSREKKESFPLTVTSAQKNPTAFYLCASSMALANYGYTFGSGTRLTVV.

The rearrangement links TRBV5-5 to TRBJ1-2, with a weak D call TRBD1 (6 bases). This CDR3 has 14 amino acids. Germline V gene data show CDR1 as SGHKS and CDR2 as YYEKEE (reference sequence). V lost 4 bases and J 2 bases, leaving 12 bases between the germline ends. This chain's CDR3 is CASSKFQGNYGYTF. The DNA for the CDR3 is TGTGCCAGCAGCAAATTCCAGGGGAACTATGGCTACACCTTC.